This passage covers 15 T cell receptor beta chains from one sample sequenced in a study of blood T cell repertoires in COVID-19. Produced via immunoSEQ multiplex PCR; TCRdb's table is partial and in-frame only. The data hold under 200,000 clones, with 86% observed a single time. The sequenced material came from peripheral blood. Receptors were obtained from a woman aged 55-75 years with COVID-19, enrolled during active disease.

This clone was seen a single time. The chain uses TRBV7-6 and TRBJ1-3; D remains ambiguous. The germline gives CDR1 SGHVS, CDR2 FNYEAQ. This CDR3 contains 14 residues. The ends were cut back, 5 bases at V and 0 bases at J, with 8 bases in the middle. Written as DNA, the CDR3 is TGTGCCAGCAGCCGAGGAAGCTCTGGAAACACCATATATTTT. As protein: CASSRGSSGNTIYF.

V usage is TRBV7-2 and J usage is TRBJ2-5, with a possible D match to TRBD2 (6 bases). Trimming removed 3 bases at V and 0 bases at J, with 11 bases between. CDR3 length equals 15 residues. Germline V gene sequence: CDR1 SGHTA, CDR2 FQGNSA. CDR3 bases: TGTGCCAGCAGCTTGAGCGGGCTTCACCAAGAGACCCAGTACTTC. Encoded protein: CASSLSGLHQETQYF.

The chain couples TRBV4-3 to TRBJ2-1, with 7 bases lining up with TRBD2. The germline V gene encodes CDR1 LGHNA and CDR2 YSLEER. CDR3 length equals 14 residues. The ends lost 0 bases at V and 12 bases at J; junction bases unmatched: 8. In nucleotides, the CDR3 is TGCGCCAGCAGCCAAGATCAGCGGGGACGGGTGCAGTTCTTC. Translating it yields CASSQDQRGRVQFF.

V and J are TRBV27 and TRBJ1-2; 8 nucleotides agree with TRBD1. CDR1 is MNHEY and CDR2 is SMNVEV in the germline V gene (reference sequence). CDR3 length: 13 residues. After removal of 3 bases from V and 9 bases from J, the junction contained 6 bases not matched to a gene. In DNA, the CDR3 is TGTGCCAGCAGTTTGCGGACAGGGTACAGCTACACCTTC. Protein product: CASSLRTGYSYTF.

This rearrangement joins TRBV7-2 to TRBJ2-1; 9 nucleotides align to TRBD2. Germline loops: CDR1 SGHTA, CDR2 FQGNSA. V lost 2 bases to trimming and J lost 4 bases; unmatched junction nucleotides: 0. The CDR3 is 14 residues long. The CDR3 sequence: CASSLLAGYNEQFF. Here the CDR3 DNA reads TGTGCCAGCAGCTTACTAGCGGGGTACAATGAGCAGTTCTTC.

The DNA of the CDR3 is TGTGCCAGCAGTACCGACCGGGACAGATACTATGGCTACACCTTC. Amino acid sequence: CASSTDRDRYYGYTF. V and J are TRBV28 and TRBJ1-2, with 7 bases aligning to TRBD1. This CDR3 region has 15 residues. V lost 5 bases, J lost 3 bases, and 9 bases stayed unmatched. The V gene's germline CDR1 is MDHEN and CDR2 SYDVKM.

The genes are TRBV19 and TRBJ2-1; a weak D match, TRBD2 (6 bases). Per germline, CDR1 LNHDA and CDR2 SQIVND (reference sequence). The CDR3 extends over 16 amino acids. V was trimmed by 10 bases and J by 3 bases, leaving 22 bases between them. The chain's CDR3 is CATRSPGRSNYNEQFF. The CDR3 DNA is TGTGCCACACGCTCGCCCGGGAGATCGAACTACAATGAGCAGTTCTTC. Combining the CDR3 with reference TRBV19 and TRBJ2-1 gives the whole variable domain DGGITQSPKYLFRKEGQNVTLSCEQNLNHDAMYWYRQDPGQGLRLIYYSQIVNDFQKGDIAEGYSVSREKKESFPLTVTSAQKNPTAFYLCATRSPGRSNYNEQFFGPGTRLTVL.

The DNA for the CDR3 is TGTGCCAGCAGCCATTCAAGGGGGTTAGCGCCCTCCTACGAGCAGTACTTC. It is translated as CASSHSRGLAPSYEQYF. The chain combines TRBV7-2 with TRBJ2-7; D might be TRBD1 (6 bases). Germline CDR1 is SGHTA and CDR2 is FQGNSA. The CDR3 length is 17 residues. V was shortened by 5 bases and J by 0 bases, with 20 bases between the two germline ends.

About this clone itself: Distinct nucleotide sequences in the sample also encode this CDR3. The chain is built from TRBV6-6 and TRBJ1-3; D gene ambiguous. V was shortened by 3 bases and J by 1 base, with 4 bases between the two germline ends. This CDR3 has 13 amino acids. The V gene's germline CDR1 is MNHNY and CDR2 SVGAGI (reference sequence). The CDR3 is CASSYQSGNTIYF. The CDR3 nucleotides are TGTGCCAGCAGTTATCAATCTGGAAACACCATATATTTT.

The V and J genes are TRBV30 and TRBJ1-5; D is uncertain. The CDR3 spans 13 residues. V shed 7 bases and J shed 5 bases, with 15 bases lying between them. Germline-derived CDR1 and CDR2 are GTSNPN and SVGIG (reference sequence). Written as DNA, the CDR3 is TGTGCCTTGATGCGCGGAACGGATCAGCCCCAGCATTTT. Its translation is CALMRGTDQPQHF.

The DNA of the CDR3 is TGTGCCAGCAGCTTAGAAGGTCTTCAGGGGGCGACCGATGGCTACACCTTC. This sequence encodes CASSLEGLQGATDGYTF. The rearrangement links TRBV11-3 to TRBJ1-2; 8 bases align to TRBD1. Germline V gives CDR1 SGHNT, CDR2 YENEEA. J lost 6 bases, V lost 0 bases, and 12 bases had no gene match. There are 17 residues in the CDR3.

This chain connects TRBV5-1 to TRBJ2-7, with 13 bases that match TRBD2. Germline V gene sequence: CDR1 SGHRS, CDR2 YFSETQ. CDR3 length: 14 residues. J lost 2 bases, V lost 4 bases, and 0 bases had no gene match. Here the CDR3 DNA reads TGCGCCAGCAGCACTAGCGGGAGGGCCTACGAGCAGTACTTC. Translated: CASSTSGRAYEQYF.

The chain uses TRBV10-2 and TRBJ2-7, with TRBD2 matching 10 bases. The CDR3 spans 17 residues. From germline, CDR1 is WSHSY and CDR2 SAAADI. V was pared by 4 bases and J by 0 bases, with 9 bases of the junction left unmatched. The CDR3 loop reads CASSALRTSGASYEQYF. In nucleotides, the CDR3 is TGCGCCAGCAGTGCCCTCCGGACTAGCGGAGCCTCCTACGAGCAGTACTTC.

The chain is built from TRBV7-6 and TRBJ2-1, with 7 bases lining up with TRBD2. Unmatched junction bases numbered 7, after V lost 1 base and J lost 7 bases. The germline V gene has CDR1 SGHVS and CDR2 FNYEAQ. The CDR3 sequence is 15 residues long. CDR3 sequence (DNA): TGTGCCAGCAGCTTAGTTGCCGGGGAGGGGAATGAGCAGTTCTTC. Amino acids: CASSLVAGEGNEQFF.

This chain connects TRBV6-4 to TRBJ2-2; 10 bases match TRBD1. CDR1 is MRHNA and CDR2 is SNTAGT in the germline V gene. V was clipped by 6 bases and J by 6 bases; unmatched bases: 7. CDR3 size: 15 residues. The CDR3 sequence is CASSHGTGDAGELFF. Here the CDR3 DNA reads TGTGCCAGCAGCCACGGGACAGGGGACGCCGGGGAGCTGTTTTTT.